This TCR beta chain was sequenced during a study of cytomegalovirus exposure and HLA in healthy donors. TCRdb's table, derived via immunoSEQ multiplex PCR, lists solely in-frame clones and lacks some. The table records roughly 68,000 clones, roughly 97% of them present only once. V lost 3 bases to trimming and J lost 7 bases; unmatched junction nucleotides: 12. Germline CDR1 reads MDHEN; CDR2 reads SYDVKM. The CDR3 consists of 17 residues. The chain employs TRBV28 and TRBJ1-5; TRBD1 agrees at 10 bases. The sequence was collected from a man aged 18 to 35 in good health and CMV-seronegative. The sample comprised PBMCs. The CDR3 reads CASSFSPGQGFSQPQHF. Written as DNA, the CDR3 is TGTGCCAGCAGTTTCTCTCCGGGACAGGGGTTTTCACAGCCCCAGCATTTT.